This note documents a single T cell receptor beta chain sequence. Its antigen target is currently unknown. No base quality information exists; no much larger clone differs at one position. The High Capacity cDNA Reverse Transcription Kit was used to reverse transcribe all of the isolated RNA, meaning that expressed TCRB transcripts were what got sequenced. Naive, central memory and regulatory T cell samples underwent deep immunoSEQ sequencing, averaging around 3.9 million total reads per sample. Sorted cells were lysed in RLT buffer, and RNA was extracted using DNase-treated RNeasy Micro or Mini kits according to cell number. Each cell subset was processed separately to prevent cross-contamination, with patient and healthy donor samples processed together. The immunoSEQ multiplex PCR was used to amplify TCRB sequences from cDNA, generating 87-bp fragments that spanned the CDR3 region. Sequencing of the amplicons was performed on the Illumina HiSeq platform. The study's processing was this. PCR bias was computationally corrected using synthetic template baselines, reads within Hamming distance 2 were collapsed, and singletons that could not be merged were discarded. Reads were aligned to IMGT to assign V, D and J genes, CDR3 length, and insertions or deletions at six rearrangement sites. Within each subset, clonotype counts were normalized to sorted cell number, and only after that were true diversity and Gini coefficients computed with the tcR R package. Repertoire sharing was quantified using the overlap coefficient calculated on TCRB nucleotide sequences. As a proxy for the pre-selection repertoire, out-of-frame TCRB sequences from naive cells were analyzed. TCRdb took over this immuneACCESS table, retaining in-frame rearrangements with V and J assigned. Such tables are incomplete; in checked studies, under half of the missing clones stem from an unresolved V gene, and the remainder is unexplained. Clone size and V and J calls were adopted from that table, with D and trimming inferred from the DNA. The sample table records some 660,000 clones; more than 13% of these occur just once. The ten largest account for nearly 0.04% of the sample.

The CDR3 measures 11 amino acids from cysteine to phenylalanine. Of all the DNA, just the CDR3 is kept, 33 bases in frame from base 1. Trimming at the junction amounts to 6 bases on V and 0 bases on J, and the germline ends lie 6 bases apart. From the germline V gene, CDR1 is SQVTM and CDR2 is ANQGSEA. From each donor, a single peripheral blood sample of roughly 0.11 L on average was drawn into heparinised tubes. Using a panel that included CD45RO, CCR7, CD25, CD127, CD95 and CD27, naive, central memory, regulatory and stem cell-like memory CD4+ T cells were sorted on a BD FACSAria II. Every sorted population had a purity above 95%. Right away, PBMCs were isolated by Lymphoprep density gradient centrifugation and were stained directly, with no culture step. To minimize batch effects, samples were stained and sorted in pairs, one healthy donor with one patient per experiment. The sample belongs to a study of beta chain features in type 1 diabetes (dated by TCRdb to the late 2010s). Study-wide context: Mean age, gender distribution, total cell number and subset yield did not differ between patients and healthy donors. A total of around 110,000,000 sorted cells were examined across all samples, and RNA yield correlated strongly with the number of cells per subset. Regulatory and stem cell-like memory subsets were isolated from only 8 patients and roughly 8 healthy donors, whereas naive and central memory subsets came from all 28 donors. The study compared the TCRB repertoires of sorted circulating CD4+ T cell subsets in recently diagnosed type 1 diabetes patients with those in matched healthy donors.

The research as a whole found: A moderate but significant shortening of TCRB CDR3 length was observed in type 1 diabetes patients in all four CD4+ subsets. Sequencing cDNA rather than genomic DNA could over-represent highly expressing activated cells, although activation and CD3 levels did not differ between groups. The naive, central memory and regulatory TCRB repertoires appeared to resemble one another more closely among patients than among healthy donors. PCR might favor shorter templates, but patient and control samples were amplified and corrected together, so any skew would affect both groups equally. Fewer insertions and more nucleotide deletions at VDJ recombination sites were observed in patients with type 1 diabetes, implying thymic rearrangement abnormalities. HLA sub-analyses involved small numbers of individuals, so any influence of HLA type on TCRB rearrangement remained unresolved.

The chain couples TRBV29-1 to TRBJ2-7; the D gene identity is not certain. This receptor was taken from a man aged 18 to 30 with type 1 diabetes. The sample was naive CD4+ T cells from blood. The cell subset or site label for this specimen denotes: true naive CD4+ T cells. The bases are TGCAGCGTGGCCACCTCCTACGAGCAGTACTTC. Its translation is CSVATSYEQYF.